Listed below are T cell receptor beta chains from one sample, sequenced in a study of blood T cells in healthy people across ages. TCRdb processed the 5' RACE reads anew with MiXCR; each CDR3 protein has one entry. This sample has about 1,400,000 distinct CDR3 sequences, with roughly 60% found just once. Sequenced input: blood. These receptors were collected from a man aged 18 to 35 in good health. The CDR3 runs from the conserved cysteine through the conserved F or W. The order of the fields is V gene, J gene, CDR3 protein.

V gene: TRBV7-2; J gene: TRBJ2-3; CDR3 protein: CASSLAAQGQDTQYF
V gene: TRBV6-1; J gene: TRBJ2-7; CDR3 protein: CASSEGTGAGYEQYF
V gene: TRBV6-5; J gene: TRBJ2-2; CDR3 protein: CASSYSLGPAGELFF
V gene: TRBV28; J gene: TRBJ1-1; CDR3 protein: CASGSWAYFAFF
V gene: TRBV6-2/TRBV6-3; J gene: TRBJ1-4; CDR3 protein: CASASARWSSNEKLFF
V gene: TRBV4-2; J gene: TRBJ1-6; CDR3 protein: CASSQEHRYNSPLHF
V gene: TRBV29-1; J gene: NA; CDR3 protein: CSVFRGHEQYF
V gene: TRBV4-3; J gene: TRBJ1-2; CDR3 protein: CASSPYDRSNGYTF
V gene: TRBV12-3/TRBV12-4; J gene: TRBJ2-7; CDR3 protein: CASSAHSRAYEQYF
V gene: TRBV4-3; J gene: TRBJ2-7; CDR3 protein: CASSQDSGTGSSYEQYF
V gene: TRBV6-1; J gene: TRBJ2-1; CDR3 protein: CASAVERAYNEQFF
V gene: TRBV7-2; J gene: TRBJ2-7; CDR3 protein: CASSHGEGALYYNEQYF
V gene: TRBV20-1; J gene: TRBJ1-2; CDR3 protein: CSATVTGEYGYTF
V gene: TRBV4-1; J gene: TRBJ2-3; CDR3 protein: CASSHYGLADTDTQYF
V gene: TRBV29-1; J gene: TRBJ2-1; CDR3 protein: CSVDKGIEQFF
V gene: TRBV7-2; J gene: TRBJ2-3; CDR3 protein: CASSLIFTDTQYF
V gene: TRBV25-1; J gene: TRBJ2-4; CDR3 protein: CASSALRRRVGTPTMEQYF
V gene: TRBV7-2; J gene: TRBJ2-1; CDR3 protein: CASSRIRNNEQFF
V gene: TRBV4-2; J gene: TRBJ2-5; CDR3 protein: CASSQEGDSRETQYF
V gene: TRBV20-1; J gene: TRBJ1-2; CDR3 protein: CSGRDTRGSLGYTF
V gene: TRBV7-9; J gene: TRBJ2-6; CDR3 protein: CASSSYRELSGANVLTF
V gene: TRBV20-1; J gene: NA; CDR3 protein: CSARLTWGRMDEQYF
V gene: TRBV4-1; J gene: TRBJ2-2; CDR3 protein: CASSQVAGEYTGELFF
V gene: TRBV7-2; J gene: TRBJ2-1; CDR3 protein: CASSPGPRYNEQFF
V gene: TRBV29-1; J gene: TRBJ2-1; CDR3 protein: CSVLGGASYNEQFF
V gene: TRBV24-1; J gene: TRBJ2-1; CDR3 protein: CATSDRLAPYNEQFF
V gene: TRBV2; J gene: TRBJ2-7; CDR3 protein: CASSESAGIYEQYF
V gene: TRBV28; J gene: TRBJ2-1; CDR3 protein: CASSRLLPGTDNEQFF
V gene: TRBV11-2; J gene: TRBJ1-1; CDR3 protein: CASSLGRGFEAFF
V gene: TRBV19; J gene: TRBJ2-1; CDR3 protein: CASRRTGSYNEQFF
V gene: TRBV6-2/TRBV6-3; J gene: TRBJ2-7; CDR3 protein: CASTDASSYEQYDASSYEQYF
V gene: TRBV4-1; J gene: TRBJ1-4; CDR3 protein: CASRGGSWGNEKLFF
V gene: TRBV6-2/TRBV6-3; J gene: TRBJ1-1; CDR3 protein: CASSYGTDEAFF
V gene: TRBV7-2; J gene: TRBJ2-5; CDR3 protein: CASSLVGASGRETQYF